This TCR beta chain was observed in a study of T cells after yellow fever vaccination. Study background: The authors prepared low-cell-number fractions using SMART-Seq v4 Ultra Low Input. Broader study findings: Once the booster was given, most primary-vaccination clones reappeared, at more than 95% for CD4 and over 85% for CD8.

A word on this clonotype: Its antigen is not known.

Template-switching 5'RACE yielded the TCR cDNA; a universal primer site and UMIs were added in the process. MiXCR, applied by TCRdb to the 5' RACE reads, yields one record per CDR3 protein. The sample contains just under 600,000 distinct CDR3 sequences, roughly 13% of which appear only once. Trimming took 5 bases from V and 5 from J, leaving 14 bases between them. Germline V lookup: CDR1 SGHNT, CDR2 YYREEE (reference sequence). CDR3 length: 13 amino acids. The chain has TRBV5-4 and TRBJ2-7; no clear D. The receptor's source is a man aged 25-40 years who received the YFV17D yellow fever vaccine. The sample consisted of PBMCs, taken on the day of the yellow fever booster vaccination. CDR3 sequence reads: CASRKTGGDEQYF. CDR3 in DNA: TGTGCCAGCAGAAAAACGGGCGGAGACGAGCAGTACTTC.